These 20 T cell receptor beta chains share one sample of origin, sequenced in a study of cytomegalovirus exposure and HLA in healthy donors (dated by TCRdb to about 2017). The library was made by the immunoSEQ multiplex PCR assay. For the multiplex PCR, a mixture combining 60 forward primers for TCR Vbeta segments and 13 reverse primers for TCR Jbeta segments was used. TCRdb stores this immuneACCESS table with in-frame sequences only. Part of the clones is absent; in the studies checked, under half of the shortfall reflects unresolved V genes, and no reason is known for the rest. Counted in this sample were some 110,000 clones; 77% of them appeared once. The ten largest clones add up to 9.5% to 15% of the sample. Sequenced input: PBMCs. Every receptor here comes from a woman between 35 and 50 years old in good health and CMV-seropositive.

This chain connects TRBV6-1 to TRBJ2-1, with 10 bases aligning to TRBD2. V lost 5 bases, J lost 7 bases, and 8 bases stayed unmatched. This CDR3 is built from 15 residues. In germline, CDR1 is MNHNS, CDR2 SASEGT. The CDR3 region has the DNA TGTGCCAGCAGTCGGGGTACTAGCGGGGAAAATGAGCAGTTCTTC. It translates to CASSRGTSGENEQFF.

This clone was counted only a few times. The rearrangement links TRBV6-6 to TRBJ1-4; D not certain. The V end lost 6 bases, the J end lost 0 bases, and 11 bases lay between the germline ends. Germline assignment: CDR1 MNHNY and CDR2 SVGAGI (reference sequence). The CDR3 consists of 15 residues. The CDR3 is CASSLRTATNEKLFF. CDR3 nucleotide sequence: TGTGCCAGCAGCCTTCGCACGGCAACTAATGAAAAACTGTTTTTT.

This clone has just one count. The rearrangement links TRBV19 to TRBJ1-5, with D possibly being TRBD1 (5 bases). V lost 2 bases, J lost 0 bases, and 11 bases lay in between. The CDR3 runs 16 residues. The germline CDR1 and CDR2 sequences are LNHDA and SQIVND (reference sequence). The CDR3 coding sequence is TGTGCCAGTAGTATAAGAACAGGTAATAGCAATCAGCCCCAGCATTTT. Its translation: CASSIRTGNSNQPQHF.

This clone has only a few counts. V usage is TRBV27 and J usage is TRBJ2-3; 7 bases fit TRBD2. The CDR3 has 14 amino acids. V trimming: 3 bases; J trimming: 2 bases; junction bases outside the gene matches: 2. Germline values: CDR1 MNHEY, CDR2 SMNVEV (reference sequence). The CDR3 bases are TGTGCCAGCAGTTTGGGAGGGTACACAGATACGCAGTATTTT. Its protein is CASSLGGYTDTQYF.

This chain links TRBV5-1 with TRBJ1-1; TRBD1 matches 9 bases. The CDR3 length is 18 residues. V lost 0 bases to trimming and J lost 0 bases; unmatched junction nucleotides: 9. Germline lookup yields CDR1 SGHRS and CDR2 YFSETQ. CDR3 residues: CASSLAGGTGLMNTEAFF. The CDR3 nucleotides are TGCGCCAGCAGCTTGGCCGGGGGGACAGGGCTCATGAACACTGAAGCTTTCTTT.

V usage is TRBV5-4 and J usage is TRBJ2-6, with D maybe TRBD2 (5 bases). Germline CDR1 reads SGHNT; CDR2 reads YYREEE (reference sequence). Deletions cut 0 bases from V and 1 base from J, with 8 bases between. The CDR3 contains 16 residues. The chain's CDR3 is CASSLAAGSGANVLTF. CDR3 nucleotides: TGTGCCAGCAGCTTGGCCGCGGGTTCTGGGGCCAACGTCCTGACTTTC.

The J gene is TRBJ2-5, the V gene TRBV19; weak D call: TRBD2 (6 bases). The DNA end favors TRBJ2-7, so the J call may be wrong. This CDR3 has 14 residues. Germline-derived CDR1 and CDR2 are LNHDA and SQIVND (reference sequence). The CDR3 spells CASSLGLLSYEQYF. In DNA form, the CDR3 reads TGTGCCAGTAGTCTCGGACTACTTAGCTACGAGCAGTACTTC.

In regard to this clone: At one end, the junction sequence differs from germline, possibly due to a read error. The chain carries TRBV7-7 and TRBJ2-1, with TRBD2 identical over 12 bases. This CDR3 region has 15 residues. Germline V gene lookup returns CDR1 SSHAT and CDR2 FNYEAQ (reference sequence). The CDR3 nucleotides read TGTGCTAGCAGCGCCCGACTAGCGGGAGACAATGAGCAGTTCTTC. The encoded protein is CASSARLAGDNEQFF.

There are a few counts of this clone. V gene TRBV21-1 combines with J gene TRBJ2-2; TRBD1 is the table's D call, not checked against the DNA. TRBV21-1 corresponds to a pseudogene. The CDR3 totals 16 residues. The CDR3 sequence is CASICPGTGTTGELFF. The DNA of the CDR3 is TGTGCCAGCATCTGTCCCGGGACAGGGACCACCGGGGAGCTGTTTTTT.

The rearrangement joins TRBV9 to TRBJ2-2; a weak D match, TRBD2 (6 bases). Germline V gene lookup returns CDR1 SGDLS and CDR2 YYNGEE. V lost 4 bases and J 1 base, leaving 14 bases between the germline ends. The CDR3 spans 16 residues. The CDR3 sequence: CASSIRGSGNTGELFF. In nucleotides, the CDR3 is TGTGCCAGCAGCATAAGGGGTAGCGGGAACACCGGGGAGCTGTTTTTT.

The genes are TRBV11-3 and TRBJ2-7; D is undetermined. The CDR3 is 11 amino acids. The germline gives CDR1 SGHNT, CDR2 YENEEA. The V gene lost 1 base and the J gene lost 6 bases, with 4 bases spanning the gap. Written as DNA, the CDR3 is TGTGCCAGCAGCTTAGGACTCGAGCAGTACTTC. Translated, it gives CASSLGLEQYF.

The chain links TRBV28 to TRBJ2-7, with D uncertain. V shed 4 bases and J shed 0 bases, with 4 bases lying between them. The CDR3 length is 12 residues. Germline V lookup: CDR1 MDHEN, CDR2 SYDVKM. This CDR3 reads CASSSSSYEQYF. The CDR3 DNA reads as TGTGCCAGCAGTTCTAGCTCCTACGAGCAGTACTTC.

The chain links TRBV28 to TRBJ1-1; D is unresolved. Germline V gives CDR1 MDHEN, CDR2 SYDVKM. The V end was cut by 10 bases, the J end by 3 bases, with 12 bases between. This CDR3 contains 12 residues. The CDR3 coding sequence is TGTGCCATAACCCGGGGTTACACTGAAGCTTTCTTT. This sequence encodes CAITRGYTEAFF.

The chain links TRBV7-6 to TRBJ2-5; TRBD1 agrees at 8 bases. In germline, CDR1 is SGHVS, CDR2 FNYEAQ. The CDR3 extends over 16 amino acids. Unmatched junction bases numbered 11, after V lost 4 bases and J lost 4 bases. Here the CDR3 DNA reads TGTGCCAGCAGCTCTCTATTACAGGGGGGAGGAGAGACCCAGTACTTC. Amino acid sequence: CASSSLLQGGGETQYF.

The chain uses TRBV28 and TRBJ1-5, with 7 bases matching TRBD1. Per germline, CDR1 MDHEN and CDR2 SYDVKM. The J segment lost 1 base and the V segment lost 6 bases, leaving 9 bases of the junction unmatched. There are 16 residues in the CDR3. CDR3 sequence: CASSLLRGLSNQPQHF. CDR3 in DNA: TGTGCCAGCAGCCTCCTAAGGGGGCTAAGCAATCAGCCCCAGCATTTT.

The CDR3 DNA reads as TGTGCCAGCTCAATAAACCCGGGACTGCTGGGGGAGACCCAGTACTTC. Translation: CASSINPGLLGETQYF. The chain joins TRBV18 to TRBJ2-5; D may be TRBD2 (6 bases). Trimming pared 5 bases from V and 5 bases from J, leaving 21 bases between. This CDR3 is built from 16 residues. Germline V lookup: CDR1 KGHSH, CDR2 LQKENI.

This chain's CDR3 is CASSFLPTGKASGYTF. CDR3 sequence (DNA): TGTGCCAGCAGTTTCCTACCGACAGGGAAAGCCAGTGGCTACACCTTC. The V call is TRBV27, the J call TRBJ1-2, with TRBD1 identical over 7 bases. V shed 3 bases and J 7 bases; nucleotides not matched to a gene: 14. From germline, CDR1 is MNHEY and CDR2 SMNVEV (reference sequence). The CDR3 runs to 16 residues.

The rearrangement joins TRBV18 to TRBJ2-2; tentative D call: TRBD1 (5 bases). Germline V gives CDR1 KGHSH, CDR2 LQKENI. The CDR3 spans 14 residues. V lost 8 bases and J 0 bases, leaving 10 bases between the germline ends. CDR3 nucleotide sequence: TGTGCCAGCCTACAGGCAGCGAACACCGGGGAGCTGTTTTTT. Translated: CASLQAANTGELFF.

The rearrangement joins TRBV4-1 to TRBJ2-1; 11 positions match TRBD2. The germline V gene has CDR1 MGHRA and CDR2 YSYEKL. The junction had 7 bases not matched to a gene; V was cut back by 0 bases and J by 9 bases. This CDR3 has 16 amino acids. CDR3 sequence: CASSQEGLAGGVEQFF. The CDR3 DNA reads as TGCGCCAGCAGCCAAGAGGGGCTAGCGGGAGGTGTTGAGCAGTTCTTC.

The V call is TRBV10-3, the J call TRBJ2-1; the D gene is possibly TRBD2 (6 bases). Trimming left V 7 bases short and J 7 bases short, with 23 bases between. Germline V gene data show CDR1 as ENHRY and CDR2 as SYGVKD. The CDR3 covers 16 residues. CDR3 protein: CAITSRDFLDANEQFF. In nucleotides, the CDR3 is TGTGCCATCACCTCCCGGGACTTCTTGGACGCGAATGAGCAGTTCTTC.